This entry lists 24 T cell receptor beta chains sequenced from one sample in a study of beta chain features in type 1 diabetes. Overall study findings and caveats: TCRB CDR3s from Type 1 diabetes patients were moderately but significantly shorter in all four CD4+ subsets.

cDNA synthesis used the whole RNA isolate, giving expressed TCRB sequences. Some clones are missing from TCRdb's copy, which holds only in-frame ones; the method was immunoSEQ multiplex PCR. The sample includes a few hundred thousand clones, approximately 16% of them seen just once. These receptors are not linked to any known antigen. Specimen: naive CD4+ T cells from blood. These receptors were taken from a man aged 25-40 years with type 1 diabetes.

This chain joins TRBV6-5 and TRBJ1-4, with no clear D. Trimming stripped 0 bases from V and 8 bases from J, with 16 bases between. Germline values: CDR1 MNHEY, CDR2 SVGAGI. The CDR3 is 16 residues long. The chain's CDR3 is CASSYSKPIRGEKLFF. The CDR3 nucleotides read TGTGCCAGCAGTTACTCGAAACCCATACGAGGGGAAAAACTGTTTTTT.

The chain has TRBV4-2 and TRBJ2-7; possibly TRBD1 for D (6 bases). The V end lost 1 base, the J end lost 3 bases, and 13 bases lay between the germline ends. The germline gives CDR1 LGHNA, CDR2 YNFKEQ. The CDR3 runs 15 residues. CDR3 in DNA: TGTGCCAGCAGCCAAGCGGGCAGGGGCATCTACGAGCAGTACTTC. Translating it yields CASSQAGRGIYEQYF.

This clone was picked up a small number of times. This chain connects TRBV7-2 to TRBJ2-7, with 13 nucleotides matching TRBD2. Germline V gene data show CDR1 as SGHTA and CDR2 as FQGNSA. This CDR3 comprises 16 residues. The junction had 9 bases not matched to a gene; V was cut back by 3 bases and J by 7 bases. CDR3 bases: TGTGCCAGCAGCTTGGGGACTAGCGGGACGGTGGGGGAGCAGTACTTC. Encoded protein: CASSLGTSGTVGEQYF.

The rearrangement links TRBV29-1 to TRBJ2-7; the D call may be TRBD1 or TRBD2 (5 bases each). This CDR3 contains 12 residues. The germline V and J ends were trimmed by 7 bases and 0 bases, with 10 bases remaining between them. Germline lookup yields CDR1 SQVTM and CDR2 ANQGSEA. CDR3 sequence (DNA): TGCAGCGCCCACGGGGCCTCCTACGAGCAGTACTTC. Translated: CSAHGASYEQYF.

J is TRBJ2-7 and V is TRBV18; 7 positions agree with TRBD2. Trimming took 6 bases from V and 2 from J; bases not matched to a gene: 4. The V gene's germline CDR1 is KGHSH and CDR2 LQKENI. The CDR3 has 13 amino acids. The CDR3 loop reads CASSLGLAYEQYF. For the CDR3, the DNA is TGTGCCAGCTCGCTAGGACTAGCCTACGAGCAGTACTTC.

Only a few counts were recorded for this clone. The chain recombines TRBV29-1 with TRBJ2-3; 9 nucleotides match TRBD2. The CDR3 contains 16 residues. The junction had 10 bases not matched to a gene; V was cut back by 4 bases and J by 2 bases. Germline V gives CDR1 SQVTM, CDR2 ANQGSEA. The CDR3 nucleotides are TGCAGCGTTGGTGGCGGGAGGGCCGGGAACACAGATACGCAGTATTTT. Translation gives CSVGGGRAGNTDTQYF.

This sequence joins TRBV29-1 and TRBJ1-4, with D uncertain. CDR3 length: 10 residues. The germline V and J ends were trimmed by 0 bases and 14 bases, with 7 bases remaining between them. Germline-derived CDR1 and CDR2 are SQVTM and ANQGSEA. The CDR3 DNA is TGCAGCGTTGAAGAAGGTGCGCTGTTTTTT. It encodes CSVEEGALFF.

This rearrangement joins TRBV7-9 to TRBJ1-1; D not certain. The CDR3 totals 14 residues. Germline CDR1 is SEHNR and CDR2 is FQNEAQ (reference sequence). V lost 1 base and J lost 5, with 11 bases in between. The CDR3 is CASSLGTGSTEAFF. DNA for the CDR3: TGTGCCAGCAGCTTAGGGACCGGCAGTACTGAAGCTTTCTTT.

The genes are TRBV4-2 and TRBJ1-2; 7 bases agree with TRBD1. The CDR3 sequence is 15 residues long. The V gene's germline CDR1 is LGHNA and CDR2 YNFKEQ. V trimming: 4 bases; J trimming: 0 bases; junction bases outside the gene matches: 5. The CDR3 bases are TGTGCCAGCAGCCGGGGGACAGAATCTAACTATGGCTACACCTTC. The encoded protein is CASSRGTESNYGYTF.

This clone was seen more than once but under ten times. The chain is built from TRBV9 and TRBJ2-2, with 9 bases matching TRBD2. The ends lost 4 bases at V and 1 base at J; junction bases unmatched: 14. The germline V gene has CDR1 SGDLS and CDR2 YYNGEE. The length of the CDR3 is 19 residues. Here the CDR3 reads CASSRGSPSAGGNTGELFF. CDR3 in DNA: TGTGCCAGCAGCCGTGGAAGTCCTTCAGCGGGAGGGAACACCGGGGAGCTGTTTTTT.

The chain links TRBV7-9 to TRBJ1-1, with D possibly matching TRBD1 (6 bases). Germline assignment: CDR1 SEHNR and CDR2 FQNEAQ (reference sequence). Deletions cut 1 base from V and 6 bases from J, with 9 bases between. The CDR3 sequence is 13 residues long. The CDR3 DNA sequence: TGTGCCAGCAGCTTAGAAGGGGGATCTGAAGCTTTCTTT. It translates to CASSLEGGSEAFF.

The V and J genes are TRBV7-2 and TRBJ2-6; the D gene could be TRBD1 or TRBD2 (6 bases each). The CDR3 contains 18 residues. Germline V gives CDR1 SGHTA, CDR2 FQGNSA. V was cut by 5 bases and J by 0 bases, with 17 bases left in between. Written as DNA, the CDR3 is TGTGCCAGCAGCCCGCAGGGGACTCAATTCTCTGGGGCCAACGTCCTGACTTTC. The encoded protein is CASSPQGTQFSGANVLTF.

Only a few counts were recorded for this clone. This chain uses TRBV7-9 with TRBJ2-7, with D perhaps matching TRBD1 or TRBD2 (5 bases each). The germline V and J ends were trimmed by 11 bases and 6 bases, with 17 bases remaining between them. CDR1 is SEHNR and CDR2 is FQNEAQ in the germline V gene (reference sequence). This CDR3 region has 12 residues. CDR3 coding DNA: TGTGCCTACTCGAGGTCGGGGACCGAGCAGTACTTC. This sequence encodes CAYSRSGTEQYF.

The chain combines TRBV5-4 with TRBJ2-7, with 9 bases lining up with TRBD2. V lost 2 bases to trimming and J lost 6 bases; unmatched junction nucleotides: 6. Germline CDR1 SGHNT, CDR2 YYREEE (reference sequence). This CDR3 contains 14 residues. This CDR3 is CASSLELAGREQYF. CDR3 nucleotides: TGTGCCAGCAGCTTAGAACTAGCGGGCCGCGAGCAGTACTTC.

This clone was counted a few times. This chain joins TRBV9 and TRBJ2-7, with TRBD2 as a possible D gene (6 bases). Germline assignment: CDR1 SGDLS and CDR2 YYNGEE. Trimming pared 5 bases from V and 0 bases from J, leaving 12 bases between. There are 14 residues in the CDR3. The CDR3 nucleotides read TGTGCCAGCAGTACCGGAGGGAACTCCTACGAGCAGTACTTC. Amino acids: CASSTGGNSYEQYF.

This chain links TRBV6-1 with TRBJ2-6; the D gene could be TRBD1 or TRBD2 (5 bases each). Trimming cost V 3 bases and J 0 bases, with 6 bases left between them. The CDR3 length is 15 residues. Germline V gene data show CDR1 as MNHNS and CDR2 as SASEGT. The CDR3 here is CASSDGGSGANVLTF. In DNA, the CDR3 is TGTGCCAGCAGTGATGGGGGCTCTGGGGCCAACGTCCTGACTTTC.

This clone was picked up a small number of times. This chain connects TRBV9 to TRBJ2-1, with a tentative D call TRBD2 (6 bases). Trimming removed 1 base from V and 3 bases from J, with 14 bases in between. Germline-derived CDR1 and CDR2 are SGDLS and YYNGEE. The CDR3 is 16 residues long. CDR3 sequence reads: CASSVRGPGDYNEQFF. For the CDR3, the DNA is TGTGCCAGCAGCGTAAGGGGCCCGGGGGACTACAATGAGCAGTTCTTC. The full variable domain, rest sourced from reference TRBV9 and TRBJ2-1, is DSGVTQTPKHLITATGQRVTLRCSPRSGDLSVYWYQQSLDQGLQFLIQYYNGEERAKGNILERFSAQQFPDLHSELNLSSLELGDSALYFCASSVRGPGDYNEQFFGPGTRLTVL.

This chain joins TRBV15 and TRBJ2-1; the D is unclear. V lost 1 base to trimming and J lost 8 bases, with 21 bases between them. The length of the CDR3 is 17 residues. Looked up from germline, CDR1 is LNHNV and CDR2 is YYDKDF (reference sequence). DNA of the CDR3: TGTGCCACCAGCAGAGGATACGGCGGATTCGACATCGATGAGCAGTTCTTC. Translation gives CATSRGYGGFDIDEQFF.

The chain couples TRBV30 to TRBJ2-2; D remains unclear. The CDR3 consists of 11 residues. V dropped 2 bases and J dropped 7 bases, with 5 bases sitting between them. The V gene's germline CDR1 is GTSNPN and CDR2 SVGIG (reference sequence). The CDR3 region has the DNA TGTGCCTGGAGTAATTTCGGGGAGCTGTTTTTT. Its translation is CAWSNFGELFF.

V usage is TRBV4-2 and J usage is TRBJ2-3; 7 bases fit TRBD1. With 4 bases clipped from V and 2 bases from J, the junction kept 3 bases outside the gene matches. This CDR3 has 14 residues. Germline values: CDR1 LGHNA, CDR2 YNFKEQ. In nucleotides, the CDR3 is TGTGCCAGCAGCCGCGGACAGGACACAGATACGCAGTATTTT. This sequence encodes CASSRGQDTDTQYF.

The rearrangement joins TRBV29-1 to TRBJ2-7, with 8 nucleotides matching TRBD1. CDR1 is SQVTM and CDR2 is ANQGSEA in the germline V gene. V lost 6 bases, J lost 3 bases, and 7 bases stayed unmatched. The CDR3 runs 13 residues. DNA of the CDR3: TGCAGCGTCGGGACAGGAACTCTCTACGAGCAGTACTTC. It is translated as CSVGTGTLYEQYF.

This clone was observed a handful of times. This chain uses TRBV9 with TRBJ2-2; no clear D. Between the trimmed V and J ends, which lost 0 bases and 6 bases, there was a span of 6 bases. The germline V gene encodes CDR1 SGDLS and CDR2 YYNGEE. The CDR3 sequence is 13 residues long. The CDR3 protein is CASSVVFAGELFF. CDR3 in DNA: TGTGCCAGCAGCGTAGTTTTCGCCGGGGAGCTGTTTTTT. Supplemented by reference TRBV9 and TRBJ2-2, the full variable domain reads DSGVTQTPKHLITATGQRVTLRCSPRSGDLSVYWYQQSLDQGLQFLIQYYNGEERAKGNILERFSAQQFPDLHSELNLSSLELGDSALYFCASSVVFAGELFFGEGSRLTVL.

The V gene is TRBV5-4, the J gene TRBJ2-3; 10 bases line up with TRBD2. The CDR3 spans 16 residues. V lost 3 bases and J lost 1; bases outside the gene matches: 5. Germline V gene lookup returns CDR1 SGHNT and CDR2 YYREEE (reference sequence). The CDR3, as DNA: TGTGCCAGCAGCTCTGGAGGACTAGCGGGCACAGATACGCAGTATTTT. Encoded protein: CASSSGGLAGTDTQYF.

This chain links TRBV7-2 with TRBJ2-1; D is possibly TRBD2 (6 bases). Trimming left V 3 bases short and J 0 bases short, with 18 bases between. This CDR3 is 18 amino acids long. Germline V gene data show CDR1 as SGHTA and CDR2 as FQGNSA. The CDR3 sequence: CASSLKGQRASSYNEQFF. The DNA of the CDR3 is TGTGCCAGCAGCTTGAAGGGGCAGCGGGCGAGCTCCTACAATGAGCAGTTCTTC. Looking up the rest from reference TRBV7-2 and TRBJ2-1 gives the full variable domain: GAGVSQSPSNKVTEKGKDVELRCDPISGHTALYWYRQSLGQGLEFLIYFQGNSAPDKSGLPSDRFSAERTGGSVSTLTIQRTQQEDSAVYLCASSLKGQRASSYNEQFFGPGTRLTVL.